A selection of T cell receptor beta chains follows, all from one sample in a study of T cells after yellow fever vaccination. TCRdb redid the calling of the 5' RACE reads with MiXCR, one entry per CDR3 protein. This table has about 360,000 distinct CDR3 sequences, under 7.5% appearing once. The material was PBMCs, obtained 5 days after the yellow fever booster vaccination. The origin of the receptors is a man aged 25-45 years who received the YFV17D yellow fever vaccine. The CDR3 runs from the conserved cysteine through the conserved F or W. D genes are given only for firm matches. Size is stated for part of the rows, as once, few or many counts, or as a class when the clone is expanded.

many | TRBJ2-2 | TRBV6-5 | . | CASSYSGLGWTGELFF | TGTGCCAGCAGTTACTCGGGGTTGGGGTGGACCGGGGAGCTGTTTTTT
few | TRBJ2-4 | TRBV5-1 | . | CASSLQVPRDIQYF | TGCGCCAGCAGCTTACAGGTCCCTAGGGACATTCAGTACTTC
few | TRBJ1-5 | TRBV11-2 | . | CASSLNPRPGPRGQPQHF | TGTGCCAGCAGCTTAAACCCCCGGCCGGGACCTCGGGGCCAGCCCCAGCATTTT
many | TRBJ2-1 | TRBV10-3 | . | CAISYIATNEQFF | TGTGCCATCAGCTACATAGCGACCAATGAGCAGTTCTTC
. | TRBJ1-2 | TRBV29-1 | TRBD1 | CSVEDGTGQGGYGYTF | TGCAGCGTTGAAGATGGGACTGGACAGGGAGGATATGGCTACACCTTC
many | TRBJ1-5 | TRBV3-1 | . | CASSQTGQDNQPQHF | TGTGCCAGCAGCCAAACGGGACAAGACAATCAGCCCCAGCATTTT
. | TRBJ1-1 | TRBV3-1 | . | CASSQGSLAEAFF | TGTGCCAGCAGCCAAGGAAGTCTTGCTGAAGCTTTCTTT
many | TRBJ1-1 | TRBV19 | TRBD1 | CATATGLLSDVVSEAFF | TGTGCCACCGCGACAGGGTTATTGTCCGATGTCGTGTCTGAAGCTTTCTTT
. | TRBJ2-1 | TRBV5-1 | . | CASSLGQSNNEQFF | TGCGCCAGCAGCTTGGGACAGTCCAACAATGAGCAGTTCTTC
. | TRBJ2-2 | TRBV7-2 | . | CASILVTKRKNTGELFF | TGTGCCAGCATCTTAGTGACAAAGCGCAAGAACACCGGGGAGCTGTTTTTT
medium-sized | TRBJ2-7 | TRBV7-2 | . | CASSLGGAVYEQYF | TGTGCCAGCAGCTTGGGCGGAGCGGTCTACGAGCAGTACTTC
many | TRBJ2-5 | TRBV29-1 | . | CSVTGRQETQYF | TGCAGCGTTACAGGCCGTCAAGAGACCCAGTACTTC
many | TRBJ2-4 | TRBV18 | . | CASSPPRGAGPKNIQYF | TGTGCCAGCTCACCCCCCAGGGGAGCTGGGCCCAAAAACATTCAGTACTTC
many | TRBJ2-2 | TRBV3-1 | . | CASSQESAGELFF | TGTGCCAGCAGCCAAGAGTCAGCCGGGGAGCTGTTTTTT
few | TRBJ2-1 | TRBV28 | . | CASSGAGTPTSNEQFF | TGTGCCAGCAGCGGGGCGGGGACCCCGACTAGCAATGAGCAGTTCTTC
. | TRBJ2-3 | TRBV14 | . | CASSQDRIVDTQYF | TGTGCCAGCAGCCAAGATAGAATAGTCGATACGCAGTATTTT
few | TRBJ1-6 | TRBV3-1 | . | CASSPRAPGGAPLHF | TGTGCCAGCAGCCCTCGGGCCCCTGGGGGGGCACCCCTCCACTTT
few | TRBJ1-4 | TRBV10-2 | . | CASSERAGGRHEKLFF | TGCGCCAGCAGTGAGCGGGCAGGCGGAAGGCATGAAAAACTGTTTTTT
. | TRBJ2-7 | TRBV25-1 | TRBD1 | CASRSWDSYEQYF | TGTGCCAGCAGATCTTGGGACAGTTACGAGCAGTACTTC
many | TRBJ2-3 | TRBV7-2 | . | CASSPPVFTDTQYF | TGTGCCAGCAGCCCCCCAGTATTCACAGATACGCAGTATTTT
many | TRBJ2-1 | TRBV7-3 | TRBD2 | CASSSSPLAGVSEQFF | TGTGCCAGCAGCTCAAGCCCGCTAGCGGGAGTTAGTGAGCAGTTCTTC
. | TRBJ2-3 | TRBV20-1 | . | CSASWGANTDTQYF | TGCAGTGCTAGTTGGGGAGCGAACACAGATACGCAGTATTTT
many | TRBJ2-2 | TRBV6-5 | . | CASNLVTANTGELFF | TGTGCCAGCAATTTAGTCACCGCGAACACCGGGGAGCTGTTTTTT
many | TRBJ2-1 | TRBV5-1 | . | CASSTGSSSYNEQFF | TGCGCCAGCAGCACCGGGAGCAGCTCCTACAATGAGCAGTTCTTC
few | TRBJ2-1 | TRBV20-1 | TRBD2 | CSARSGRGDNEQFF | TGCAGTGCTAGAAGCGGGAGGGGAGACAATGAGCAGTTCTTC
. | TRBJ1-5 | TRBV6-5 | . | CASSSRENQPQHF | TGTGCCAGCAGTTCAAGGGAGAATCAGCCCCAGCATTTT
. | TRBJ2-2 | TRBV20-1 | . | CSARDPWDTGELFF | TGCAGTGCCAGGGATCCCTGGGACACCGGGGAGCTGTTTTTT
many | TRBJ2-7 | TRBV6-5 | TRBD2 | CASSYSGGSYEQYF | TGTGCCAGCAGTTACAGCGGCGGGAGCTACGAGCAGTACTTC
. | TRBJ2-1 | TRBV27 | . | CASSSSGMVNNEQFF | TGTGCCAGCAGTTCCTCCGGGATGGTGAACAATGAGCAGTTCTTC
few | TRBJ1-2 | TRBV6-2/TRBV6-3 | . | CASSGNNYGYTF | TGTGCCAGCTCAGGAAACAACTATGGCTACACCTTC
few | TRBJ2-1 | TRBV20-1 | TRBD2 | CSAILTSGEHYNEQFF | TGCAGTGCCATATTGACTAGCGGGGAGCACTACAATGAGCAGTTCTTC
few | TRBJ1-1 | TRBV20-1 | . | CSEGSDTEAFF | TGCAGTGAGGGTTCGGACACTGAAGCTTTCTTT
many | TRBJ2-3 | TRBV9 | . | CASSGRTVTDTQYF | TGTGCCAGCAGCGGAAGGACAGTCACAGATACGCAGTATTTT
few | TRBJ2-1 | TRBV7-6 | TRBD2 | CASSSGGLYNEQFF | TGTGCCAGCAGTTCCGGGGGACTATACAATGAGCAGTTCTTC
. | TRBJ1-4 | TRBV20-1 | . | CSAPERPGNEKLFF | TGCAGTGCTCCCGAACGCCCAGGGAATGAAAAACTGTTTTTT
few | TRBJ2-3 | TRBV7-2 | . | CASSPDLTDTQYF | TGTGCCAGCAGTCCCGACCTTACAGATACGCAGTATTTT
many | TRBJ1-5 | TRBV15 | . | CATSRDRRQLYQPQHF | TGTGCCACCAGCAGAGATCGGAGGCAATTATATCAGCCCCAGCATTTT
. | TRBJ1-6 | TRBV29-1 | . | CSVSVGGNSPLHF | TGCAGCGTCTCTGTAGGTGGTAATTCACCCCTCCACTTT
few | TRBJ1-4 | TRBV29-1 | TRBD1 | CSVLVRAGGDEKLFF | TGCAGCGTTCTTGTTCGGGCAGGGGGGGATGAAAAACTGTTTTTT
few | TRBJ2-3 | TRBV7-9 | TRBD2 | CASSTGLAGGPADTQYF | TGTGCCAGCAGCACGGGACTAGCGGGAGGGCCTGCAGATACGCAGTATTTT
. | TRBJ1-2 | TRBV5-1 | . | CASSLAGDVGYTF | TGCGCCAGCAGCTTGGCTGGGGACGTTGGCTACACCTTC
many | TRBJ2-5 | TRBV20-1 | . | CSARLAKETQYF | TGCAGTGCTAGGTTGGCCAAAGAGACCCAGTACTTC
few | TRBJ2-2 | TRBV27 | . | CATAIRAGGELFF | TGTGCCACCGCGATTAGGGCCGGCGGGGAGCTGTTTTTT
few | TRBJ2-7 | TRBV7-2 | TRBD2 | CASSLAGLASRGNEQYF | TGTGCCAGCAGCTTAGCTGGACTAGCGTCTCGCGGGAACGAGCAGTACTTC
. | TRBJ2-3 | TRBV9 | . | CATEGRPDTQYF | TGTGCCACAGAGGGTCGGCCAGATACGCAGTATTTT
few | TRBJ2-6 | TRBV4-2 | . | CASSPHGTASGANVLTF | TGTGCCAGCAGCCCCCACGGGACGGCATCTGGGGCCAACGTCCTGACTTTC
many | TRBJ1-4 | TRBV27 | . | CASADSSDFPTNEKLFF | TGTGCCAGCGCGGACAGCTCAGACTTCCCAACTAATGAAAAACTGTTTTTT
. | TRBJ2-7 | TRBV5-4 | TRBD2 | CASSLRTSGSVEQYF | TGTGCCAGCAGCCTAAGGACTAGCGGGAGTGTCGAGCAGTACTTC
few | TRBJ2-5 | TRBV12-3/TRBV12-4 | . | CASSLGEKETQYF | TGTGCCAGCAGTTTAGGAGAGAAAGAGACCCAGTACTTC
few | TRBJ2-3 | TRBV6-5 | . | CASSYPKGAGRTDTQYF | TGTGCCAGCAGTTACCCGAAAGGGGCGGGACGCACAGATACGCAGTATTTT
. | TRBJ1-1 | TRBV18 | . | CASSSQREGTEAFF | TGTGCCAGCTCATCGCAAAGGGAAGGCACTGAAGCTTTCTTT
few | TRBJ1-5 | TRBV6-2/TRBV6-3 | . | CASSYSSLWTTQHF | TGTGCCAGCAGTTACTCTTCCCTTTGGACGACCCAGCATTTT
many | TRBJ2-7 | TRBV6-1 | TRBD1 | CASTTARTGGDEQYF | TGTGCCAGCACCACCGCCCGGACAGGGGGCGACGAGCAGTACTTC
few | TRBJ2-5 | TRBV5-8 | . | CASIRRETQYF | TGTGCCAGCATCAGGAGAGAGACCCAGTACTTC
few | TRBJ1-2 | TRBV6-1 | . | CASKAGVNYGYTF | TGTGCCAGCAAGGCAGGAGTTAACTATGGCTACACCTTC
. | TRBJ2-5 | TRBV29-1 | TRBD2 | CSVLDPAGVRETQYF | TGCAGCGTATTGGATCCAGCGGGAGTACGGGAGACCCAGTACTTC
many | TRBJ1-1 | TRBV18 | . | CASSTSLSMNTEAFF | TGTGCCAGCTCTACCAGCCTCTCAATGAACACTGAAGCTTTCTTT
. | TRBJ1-2 | TRBV5-4 | TRBD1 | CASSWDRGSGYGYTF | TGTGCCAGCAGCTGGGACAGGGGTAGTGGCTATGGCTACACCTTC
many | TRBJ2-5 | TRBV7-2 | . | CASSLGTGAETQYF | TGTGCCAGCAGCTTAGGTACGGGAGCAGAGACCCAGTACTTC